The next 30 T cell receptor beta chains were all read from a single sample in a study of regulatory T cells in long-lasting Graves disease. Time point denoted: newly diagnosed GD, antithyroid drugs for less than 3 months. After RNA was extracted from PBMCs, the TCR library was made from it. Combining iRepertoire HTBI primers with Arm-PCR of CDR3 regions, the authors built TCR beta libraries. TCRdb redid the calling of the multiplex PCR reads with MiXCR, one entry per CDR3 protein. The data hold about 440,000 distinct CDR3 sequences, with more than 12% observed a single time. The sample was also linked to a second study, of T cells in Graves' hyperthyroidism and ophthalmopathy.

Sample: peripheral blood mononuclear cells (PBMCs), taken at new diagnosis, from a patient treated with antithyroid drugs. The receptors shown here come from a woman in her twenties or thirties with Graves disease.

In its sample, this clonotype was seen many times. This chain connects TRBV12-3 or TRBV12-4 to TRBJ2-3; possible D gene TRBD2, 5 bases. The CDR3 is made up of 15 amino acids. Trimming took 3 bases from V and 6 from J, leaving 16 bases between them. CDR3 in DNA: TGTGCCAGCAGTTTTTCTCGGAGGCGGTGGGATACGCAGTATTTT. This translates into CASSFSRRRWDTQYF.

This clonotype was recorded at least ten times. The chain combines TRBV11-3 with TRBJ2-1; TRBD2 matches at 11 bases. Per germline, CDR1 SGHNT and CDR2 YENEEA. V dropped 3 bases and J dropped 3; count of bases not matched to a gene: 4. The CDR3 totals 16 residues. CDR3 nucleotides: TGTGCCAGCAGCTTGGCCGGGACTAGCGGCTACAATGAGCAGTTCTTC. Its protein is CASSLAGTSGYNEQFF.

This clonotype was recorded at least ten times. The chain couples TRBV29-1 to TRBJ2-1; no clear D gene. The CDR3 has 10 amino acids. Per the germline V gene, CDR1 is SQVTM and CDR2 is ANQGSEA. Trimming cost V 3 bases and J 8 bases, with 5 bases left between them. DNA of the CDR3: TGCAGCGTTGAGAGGTATGAGCAGTTCTTC. Its protein is CSVERYEQFF.

As regards this clonotype: A read error is possible here, since a much larger clone lies one base away. V and J are TRBV19 and TRBJ1-1; a possible D gene is TRBD1 (6 bases). CDR3 length: 14 amino acids. Germline CDR1 and CDR2: LNHDA and SQIVND (reference sequence). Trimming left V 7 bases short and J 0 bases short, with 12 bases between. The CDR3 DNA is TGTGCCAGTACCGACAGGACGGTGAACACTGAAGCTTTCTTT. It translates to CASTDRTVNTEAFF.

In its sample, this clonotype was seen a few times. The gene calls are TRBV7-9 and TRBJ2-3; 7 bases line up with TRBD1. V shed 5 bases, J shed 2 bases, and the junction held 4 bases outside the gene matches. Per germline, CDR1 SEHNR and CDR2 FQNEAQ (reference sequence). The CDR3 covers 14 residues. CDR3 sequence: CASSPGQVTDTQYF. The DNA of the CDR3 is TGTGCCAGCAGCCCTGGACAGGTCACAGATACGCAGTATTTT.

This clonotype was detected ten times or more. The gene calls are TRBV7-2 and TRBJ1-4; 9 bases match TRBD1. Per the germline V gene, CDR1 is SGHTA and CDR2 is FQGNSA. The CDR3 spans 18 residues. The V and J ends lost 5 bases and 7 bases, in that order; junction bases with no gene match: 17. The CDR3 DNA is TGTGCCAGCAGCCGGGGGGTTAGGTCGGGACAGGGAAGTGAAAAACTGTTTTTT. Translated, it gives CASSRGVRSGQGSEKLFF.

This clonotype occurred many times. The gene calls are TRBV3-1 and TRBJ2-1; possibly TRBD1 for D (6 bases). The CDR3 contains 16 residues. With 4 bases removed from V and 5 bases from J, the gap between germline ends came to 18 bases. Germline-derived CDR1 and CDR2 are LGHDT and YNNKEL (reference sequence). CDR3 region: CASSLLQGWADNEQFF. The CDR3 DNA is TGTGCCAGCAGCCTGCTACAGGGATGGGCGGACAATGAGCAGTTCTTC.

V gene TRBV6-2 or TRBV6-3 combines with J gene TRBJ2-5; TRBD1 aligns across 9 bases. This CDR3 spans 15 amino acids. The V gene end was trimmed by 5 bases and the J gene end by 3 bases; junction bases not matched to a gene: 7. In germline, CDR1 is MNHEY, CDR2 SVGEGT. The CDR3 DNA reads as TGTGCCAGCAGTGAAGCGACAGGGGGGAAAGAGACCCAGTACTTC. This codes for CASSEATGGKETQYF.

This clonotype was counted at least ten times. The rearrangement links TRBV20-1 to TRBJ1-5; D gene uncertain. With 3 bases removed from V and 0 bases from J, the gap between germline ends came to 9 bases. The CDR3 runs to 14 residues. In germline, CDR1 is DFQATT, CDR2 SNEGSKA (reference sequence). Here the CDR3 DNA reads TGCAGTGCTAGTCCCGGAAATAGCAATCAGCCCCAGCATTTT. This translates into CSASPGNSNQPQHF.

This clonotype was detected ten times or more. DNA for the CDR3: TGCAGCGTTGTGGGGACAGGGGCCGATGGCTACACCTTC. This encodes CSVVGTGADGYTF. The chain combines TRBV29-1 with TRBJ1-2; 10 bases agree with TRBD1. V shed 4 bases, J shed 6 bases, and the junction held 5 bases outside the gene matches. Per germline, CDR1 SQVTM and CDR2 ANQGSEA. CDR3 size: 13 residues. Looking up the rest from reference TRBV29-1 and TRBJ1-2 gives the full variable domain: SAVISQKPSRDICQRGTSLTIQCQVDSQVTMMFWYRQQPGQSLTLIATANQGSEATYESGFVIDKFPISRPNLTFSTLTVSNMSPEDSSIYLCSVVGTGADGYTFGSGTRLTVV.

This clonotype was picked up many times. The chain joins TRBV28 to TRBJ1-6, with D unresolved. Germline V gene sequence: CDR1 MDHEN, CDR2 SYDVKM. Deletions cut 8 bases from V and 7 bases from J, with 15 bases between. CDR3 length: 14 amino acids. The CDR3 is CASAFLGGNSPLHF. CDR3 in DNA: TGTGCCAGCGCATTCCTCGGAGGGAATTCACCCCTCCACTTT.

This chain connects TRBV20-1 to TRBJ1-1; D gene uncertain. V lost 5 bases to trimming and J lost 0 bases, with 10 bases between them. CDR1 is DFQATT, CDR2 SNEGSKA, per germline (reference sequence). CDR3 size: 13 residues. The DNA of the CDR3 is TGCAGTGCTGGACCGGACCTGAACACTGAAGCTTTCTTT. Translating gives CSAGPDLNTEAFF.

This clonotype showed up many times. This rearrangement joins TRBV11-2 to TRBJ2-1, with 7 bases identical to TRBD2. The CDR3 spans 14 residues. Per germline, CDR1 SGHAT and CDR2 FQNNGV. J gave up 7 bases and V 5 bases, and 8 bases lay outside the gene matches. In DNA form, the CDR3 reads TGTGCCAGCAGCCCTTCCGGGACTACAAATGAGCAGTTCTTC. Residues: CASSPSGTTNEQFF.

In this sample, this clonotype turned up many times. This chain connects TRBV2 to TRBJ2-5, with 13 bases aligning to TRBD2. V shed 7 bases and J 5 bases; nucleotides not matched to a gene: 19. The CDR3 is made up of 19 amino acids. Germline loops: CDR1 SNHLY, CDR2 FYNNEI. Written as DNA, the CDR3 is TGTGCCAGCATCCGAAGGTCGGGCGGGGGGACTAGCGGGAAGGAGACCCAGTACTTC. As protein: CASIRRSGGGTSGKETQYF.

This clonotype came up once. The chain links TRBV14 to TRBJ2-7; no clear D. The CDR3 covers 15 residues. The germline V gene has CDR1 SGHDN and CDR2 FVKESK. Trimming left V 1 base short and J 7 bases short, with 17 bases between. The CDR3 nucleotides read TGTGCCAGCAGCCAAGTGGGGTTCGATTTTGCGGAGCAGTACTTC. Protein product: CASSQVGFDFAEQYF.

This clonotype was seen repeatedly, ten times or more. This chain joins TRBV30 and TRBJ2-2; D is perhaps TRBD2 (6 bases). This CDR3 has 12 amino acids. V shed 3 bases and J shed 6 bases, with 8 bases lying between them. The V gene's germline CDR1 is GTSNPN and CDR2 SVGIG (reference sequence). The CDR3 here is CAWSWGAGELFF. In DNA form, the CDR3 reads TGTGCCTGGAGCTGGGGGGCCGGGGAGCTGTTTTTT.

Ten or more counts support this clonotype. J is TRBJ2-5 and V is TRBV2, with D uncertain. The CDR3 loop spans 13 amino acids. The germline V gene has CDR1 SNHLY and CDR2 FYNNEI. The V and J ends lost 4 bases and 5 bases respectively, with 11 bases between them. The CDR3 DNA follows: TGTGCCAGCAGTGTGCAGGTCCGGGAGACCCAGTACTTC. It specifies CASSVQVRETQYF.

The rearrangement uses TRBV13 and TRBJ2-3, with 8 nucleotides matching TRBD2. The germline V gene has CDR1 PRHDT and CDR2 FYEKMQ (reference sequence). J gave up 1 base and V 7 bases, and 4 bases lay outside the gene matches. This CDR3 is built from 14 residues. Written as DNA, the CDR3 is TGTGCCAGCACCCCACTAGCGGGCACAGATACGCAGTATTTT. This codes for CASTPLAGTDTQYF.

This clonotype was seen more than once but under ten times. The chain joins TRBV29-1 to TRBJ1-2; D ambiguous. The CDR3 runs 14 residues. Germline CDR1 is SQVTM and CDR2 is ANQGSEA. V was shortened by 4 bases and J by 4 bases, with 16 bases between the two germline ends. The CDR3 protein is CSVVGGEKSYGYTF. CDR3 in DNA: TGCAGCGTTGTGGGTGGTGAGAAGAGCTATGGCTACACCTTC.

This clonotype was counted a few times. The genes are TRBV2 and TRBJ2-1, with a weak D call TRBD1 (5 bases). The CDR3 totals 12 residues. The V end lost 2 bases, the J end lost 8 bases, and 7 bases lay between the germline ends. Germline V lookup: CDR1 SNHLY, CDR2 FYNNEI. CDR3 DNA: TGTGCCAGCAGTGAAAGGGGCGATGAGCAGTTCTTC. Encoded protein: CASSERGDEQFF.

The chain is built from TRBV18 and TRBJ2-5, with TRBD1 matching over 9 bases. The germline V gene encodes CDR1 KGHSH and CDR2 LQKENI. V lost 3 bases to trimming and J lost 5 bases; unmatched junction nucleotides: 7. This CDR3 comprises 15 residues. The CDR3 reads CASSPLSTGGETQYF. Here the CDR3 DNA reads TGTGCCAGCTCACCCCTCTCGACAGGGGGGGAGACCCAGTACTTC.

This clonotype was counted at least ten times. The rearrangement uses TRBV20-1 and TRBJ2-1; D is ambiguous. CDR3 length equals 12 residues. Germline V lookup: CDR1 DFQATT, CDR2 SNEGSKA (reference sequence). V was trimmed by 1 base and J by 5 bases, leaving 6 bases between them. This CDR3 reads CSARGRNNEQFF. CDR3 nucleotide sequence: TGCAGTGCTAGAGGTCGAAACAATGAGCAGTTCTTC.

This clonotype appeared a few times. This clone may be a read error of a much larger clone one base away. The rearrangement links TRBV12-3 or TRBV12-4 to TRBJ2-4; 12 nucleotides agree with TRBD2. The CDR3 is 18 amino acids. Unmatched junction bases numbered 21, after V lost 5 bases and J lost 13 bases. The CDR3 region has the DNA TGTGCCAGCAGTCAAGGGACTAGCGGGCCTCCAGGGGCCAATGAGCAGTACTTC. This sequence encodes CASSQGTSGPPGANEQYF.

This clonotype was counted at least ten times. The rearrangement joins TRBV6-5 to TRBJ2-3; D is unresolved. This CDR3 comprises 18 residues. V dropped 4 bases and J dropped 0 bases, with 20 bases sitting between them. In germline, CDR1 is MNHEY, CDR2 SVGAGI. CDR3 in amino acids: CASSSRGVGVSSTDTQYF. Written as DNA, the CDR3 is TGTGCCAGCAGTTCCCGTGGTGTGGGCGTTTCCAGCACAGATACGCAGTATTTT.

This chain joins TRBV6-2 or TRBV6-3 and TRBJ2-2; D unresolved. Germline V gene sequence: CDR1 MNHEY, CDR2 SVGEGT. Trimming left V 5 bases short and J 5 bases short, with 9 bases between. This CDR3 has 13 amino acids. DNA of the CDR3: TGTGCCAGCAGTGAGGACGGGACCGGGGAGCTGTTTTTT. This translates into CASSEDGTGELFF.

This clonotype has only a few counts. This sequence joins TRBV25-1 and TRBJ1-5, with D hard to call. Germline CDR1 is MGHDK and CDR2 is SYGVNS. The ends were cut back, 7 bases at V and 7 bases at J, with 11 bases in the middle. The CDR3 totals 12 residues. This chain's CDR3 is CASTDGMQPQHF. The CDR3 DNA follows: TGTGCCAGCACCGATGGGATGCAGCCCCAGCATTTT.

In this sample, this clonotype turned up many times. The chain uses TRBV6-1 and TRBJ2-7; a possible D gene is TRBD2 (6 bases). Deletions cut 2 bases from V and 5 bases from J, with 19 bases between. Per germline, CDR1 MNHNS and CDR2 SASEGT. The length of the CDR3 is 16 residues. As DNA, the CDR3 is TGTGCCAGCAGTGAACCGGCCGCGGGGATGGTCAACGAGCAGTACTTC. This translates into CASSEPAAGMVNEQYF.

As regards this clonotype: One junction end does not reproduce the germline sequence, and a read error may be involved. CDR3 in DNA: TGCGCCAGCAGCCAAGATAGCGGTAGCGGGAGGGCCGGCGAAAACATTCAGTACTTC. Encoded protein: CASSQDSGSGRAGENIQYF. This chain links TRBV11-2 with TRBJ2-4; TRBD2 agrees at 11 bases. Per germline, CDR1 SGHAT and CDR2 FQNNGV. CDR3 length equals 19 residues.

There are many counts of this clonotype. The chain carries TRBV5-5 and TRBJ1-3, with a tentative D call TRBD1 (6 bases). Germline values: CDR1 SGHKS, CDR2 YYEKEE (reference sequence). This CDR3 region has 15 residues. V was trimmed by 4 bases and J by 0 bases, leaving 11 bases between them. The CDR3 reads CASSKQGSSGNTIYF. CDR3 in DNA: TGTGCCAGCAGCAAACAGGGAAGCTCTGGAAACACCATATATTTT.

This clonotype showed up many times. The chain is built from TRBV27 and TRBJ2-7, with 14 bases aligning to TRBD2. The CDR3 loop spans 16 amino acids. Germline trimming cut 5 bases from V and 1 base from J; bases unmatched to any gene: 4. Germline lookup yields CDR1 MNHEY and CDR2 SMNVEV (reference sequence). The CDR3 is CASSPRLAGGSYEQYF. For the CDR3, the DNA is TGTGCCAGCAGTCCCCGACTAGCGGGAGGGTCCTACGAGCAGTACTTC.